Listed below are T cell receptor beta chains from one sample, sequenced in a study of CD8 T cells in ankylosing spondylitis. Each CDR3 protein is one row after TCRdb ran MiXCR on the 5' RACE reads. The profile shows about 340,000 distinct CDR3 sequences, about 15% of them singletons. Sequenced sample: blood, either unsorted or a sorted T cell fraction (not recorded which). The source is a male donor with ankylosing spondylitis or in good health (not recorded which). The CDR3 runs from the conserved cysteine through the conserved F or W. A D gene is named only where the DNA matches it firmly. Size is omitted from some rows. Given values are once, few, many or a class for expanded clones.

d_call	j_call	v_call	clone_size	cdr3_aa	cdr3_nt
-	TRBJ2-6	TRBV7-2	-	CASSSQGSSGANVLTF	TGTGCCAGCAGCTCGCAGGGGAGCTCTGGGGCCAACGTCCTGACTTTC
-	TRBJ2-1	TRBV7-8	few	CASRRGGPDSYNEQFF	TGTGCCAGCAGACGCGGGGGCCCAGACTCCTACAATGAGCAGTTCTTC
TRBD1	TRBJ2-7	TRBV7-8	-	CASSPRTGSSTYEQYF	TGTGCCAGCAGCCCTCGGACAGGTAGTTCGACCTACGAGCAGTACTTC
TRBD1	TRBJ2-7	TRBV5-1	-	CASSIDRAYEQYF	TGCGCCAGCAGCATCGACAGGGCCTACGAGCAGTACTTC
-	TRBJ2-2	TRBV12-3/TRBV12-4	few	CASSPSGPTGELFF	TGTGCCAGCAGTCCTTCAGGACCCACCGGGGAGCTGTTTTTT
-	TRBJ2-7	TRBV5-5	-	CASSLLGLSYEQYF	TGTGCCAGCAGCTTGTTGGGCCTGTCCTACGAGCAGTACTTC
TRBD2	TRBJ2-1	TRBV3-1	few	CASSTGTSGYLDHNEQFF	TGTGCCAGCAGCACCGGGACTAGCGGGTACTTAGACCACAATGAGCAGTTCTTC
-	TRBJ1-1	TRBV7-2	-	CASRYDRSPPNTEAFF	TGTGCCAGCAGGTACGACAGGTCGCCCCCGAACACTGAAGCTTTCTTT
-	TRBJ2-7	TRBV27	-	CASRLVGEEPSYEQYF	TGTGCCAGCAGGTTAGTGGGGGAGGAGCCCTCCTACGAGCAGTACTTC
-	TRBJ1-3	TRBV12-3/TRBV12-4	-	CASSSFSGNTIYF	TGTGCCAGCAGTTCGTTCTCTGGAAACACCATATATTTT
-	TRBJ1-1	TRBV7-2	few	CASSLGGSGGAFF	TGTGCCAGCAGCTTAGGCGGCTCCGGCGGGGCTTTCTTT
TRBD1	TRBJ2-5	TRBV12-3/TRBV12-4	-	CASSLNSGTGHF	TGTGCCAGCAGTTTAAATTCCGGGACAGGTCACTTC
TRBD2	TRBJ2-7	TRBV5-1	few	CASSGIAGSYEQYF	TGCGCCAGCAGCGGGATAGCGGGTTCCTACGAGCAGTACTTC
-	TRBJ2-7	TRBV9	many	CASSPSNSYEQYF	TGTGCCAGCAGCCCTTCCAACTCCTACGAGCAGTACTTC
TRBD1	TRBJ1-1	TRBV20-1	many	CSARGDRQLWNTEAFF	TGCAGTGCTAGAGGGGACAGGCAGCTCTGGAACACTGAAGCTTTCTTT
TRBD1	TRBJ1-1	TRBV5-1	few	CASSLAVDRAETEAFF	TGCGCCAGCAGCTTGGCCGTAGACAGGGCGGAGACTGAAGCTTTCTTT
-	TRBJ2-1	TRBV6-2/TRBV6-3	-	CASSDWSLYNEQFF	TGTGCCAGCAGTGACTGGTCACTCTACAATGAGCAGTTCTTC
-	TRBJ1-3	TRBV12-3/TRBV12-4	few	CASSFRDTGNTIYF	TGTGCCAGCAGTTTTAGGGATACTGGAAACACCATATATTTT
TRBD1	TRBJ1-5	TRBV12-3/TRBV12-4	many	CASSPGQGARDQPQHF	TGTGCCAGCAGTCCGGGACAGGGGGCCAGGGATCAGCCCCAGCATTTT
-	TRBJ2-1	TRBV5-1	few	CASTRRGGDYNEQFF	TGCGCCAGCACCCGAAGGGGGGGGGACTACAATGAGCAGTTCTTC
TRBD2	TRBJ2-3	TRBV4-2	few	CASSQGLAGAEDTQYF	TGTGCCAGCAGCCAGGGACTAGCGGGAGCGGAAGATACGCAGTATTTT
-	TRBJ2-5	TRBV7-7	-	CASSSWDGQETQYF	TGTGCCAGCAGCTCCTGGGACGGCCAAGAGACCCAGTACTTC
-	TRBJ2-7	TRBV11-2	-	CASSLGLQGKSSEQYF	TGTGCCAGCAGCTTAGGCCTACAGGGAAAGTCTTCCGAGCAGTACTTC
TRBD1	TRBJ2-5	TRBV18	-	CASSPDRDRGPTQYF	TGTGCCAGCTCTCCCGACCGGGACAGGGGGCCGACCCAGTACTTC
TRBD2	TRBJ2-5	TRBV12-3/TRBV12-4	-	CASSSTSGTQYF	TGTGCCAGCAGTTCGACTAGCGGGACCCAGTACTTC
-	TRBJ2-3	TRBV4-2	-	CASSQTTARSTDTQYF	TGTGCCAGCAGCCAAACCACAGCCAGAAGCACAGATACGCAGTATTTT
-	TRBJ2-5	TRBV12-3/TRBV12-4	many	CASSLGGKQETQYF	TGTGCCAGCAGTTTAGGGGGGAAACAAGAGACCCAGTACTTC
-	TRBJ2-1	TRBV4-1	-	CASSGSRFGEQFF	TGCGCCAGCAGCGGGAGCAGGTTTGGTGAGCAGTTCTTC
-	TRBJ1-2	TRBV4-2	many	CASSQPGEVNGYTF	TGTGCCAGCAGCCAACCCGGAGAAGTCAATGGCTACACCTTC
TRBD1	TRBJ1-1	TRBV18	few	CASSLDRAQGGTEAFF	TGTGCCAGCTCCCTCGACAGGGCCCAAGGGGGCACTGAAGCTTTCTTT
-	TRBJ2-5	TRBV12-3/TRBV12-4	few	CASSPRDTQETQYF	TGTGCCAGCAGCCCTCGGGACACCCAAGAGACCCAGTACTTC
TRBD1	TRBJ1-1	TRBV20-1	-	CSARAGGSVNTEAFF	TGCAGTGCTAGAGCAGGGGGCAGCGTGAACACTGAAGCTTTCTTT